The source of this T cell receptor beta chain is a study of lymphopenia after photon versus proton radiotherapy. The study, taken as a whole, reports: Oligoclonal CD8+ Temra expansion after nadir drove photon patients' diversity drop. Better survival with proton therapy was suggested as possible, not demonstrated. Larger post-nadir TCR diversity loss correlated inversely with survival in deceased patients. Relative stability marked proton patients; photon patients lost diversity and naive cells.

The method was immunoSEQ multiplex PCR; TCRdb's version includes in-frame clones alone and lacks a portion of them. Here the sample spans around 64,000 clones, roughly 87% being singletons. Details on this clone: The antigen remains undetermined.

CDR3 length: 15 amino acids. Germline CDR1 reads SGDLS; CDR2 reads YYNGEE. Unmatched junction bases numbered 6, after V lost 8 bases and J lost 1 base. The clonotype was recovered from a man older than 75 with esophageal cancer. The J gene is TRBJ2-1, the V gene TRBV9, with TRBD2 matching over 10 bases. This specimen was peripheral blood, taken from a patient treated with proton-based radiotherapy. The CDR3, as DNA: TGTGCCAGTACCGCTAGCGGGAGTTCCTACAATGAGCAGTTCTTC. Encoded protein: CASTASGSSYNEQFF.